The entry below gives a single TCR beta chain sequence along with its context. Its specificity is unknown. This specimen belongs to a study of a mutant IDH1 vaccine in newly diagnosed glioma. Overall study findings and caveats: Pseudoprogression apparently lacked any relation to changes in top peripheral T cell clonotypes. Among all patients, vaccine-induced immune responses occurred in around 95%.

The repertoire was sequenced with immunoSEQ multiplex PCR; TCRdb's copy has only in-frame clones and lacks some. The table records under 150,000 clones, around 80% of them present only once. Trimming left V 5 bases short and J 7 bases short, with 15 bases between. There are 15 residues in the CDR3. CDR1 is SEHNR and CDR2 is FQNEAQ in the germline V gene (reference sequence). As for time point: week 11, during vaccination. Vaccination comprised doses that each held 300 ug of mutant IDH1 20-mer peptide, plus topical imiquimod. This chain uses TRBV7-9 with TRBJ1-6, with D uncertain. The receptor's source is a man in his forties or fifties with glioma. Specimen: PBMCs, collected from a glioma patient whose treatment included an IDH1 peptide vaccine. The CDR3 coding sequence is TGTGCCAGCAGCACAGAGGTTAGCGTGAATTCACCCCTCCACTTT. This gives the protein CASSTEVSVNSPLHF.